This T cell receptor beta chain was observed in a study of STAT5B mutations in CD4+ large granular lymphocyte leukemia. Study-wide points: Without HLA matching, higher CD4+ than CD8+ T-LGLL clonality could reflect small sample size. Main leukemic clonotypes were patient-specific, but roughly 26% appeared at low frequency elsewhere. Without putative leukemic clones, patient CD4-sorted repertoires remained more clonal than healthy CD4+ repertoires.

Buffy coats from healthy blood donors served as controls. The table came from immunoSEQ multiplex PCR; TCRdb's copy has only in-frame clones and leaves some out. The sample shows 20,000 to 25,000 clones, 74% of them seen only once. This clone was detected only once. What it binds is unknown. The CDR3 sequence is 15 residues long. Looked up from germline, CDR1 is SGHDT and CDR2 is YYEEEE. The V segment lost 2 bases and the J segment 0 bases; nucleotides outside the gene matches: 4. The chain is built from TRBV5-6 and TRBJ1-2; 7 nucleotides line up with TRBD1. The origin of this receptor is a human donor in good health. The specimen sequenced was CD4+ T cells from blood buffy coats. This CDR3 is CASSFTGDTNYGYTF. The CDR3 region has the DNA TGTGCCAGCAGCTTCACAGGGGATACTAACTATGGCTACACCTTC.